This TCR beta chain was retrieved from a study of T-cell memory formation after mild COVID-19. As for the study in general: TCR clusters were largely donor specific.

A few counts support this clonotype. The antigen is unknown. The germline gene is not matched at one end of the junction; a read error may be the cause. MiXCR was run by TCRdb on the 5' RACE reads, yielding one entry per CDR3 protein. The sample contains about 190,000 distinct CDR3 sequences, approximately 20% of which appear only once. Notes on the study in general: Clones which contracted sat mainly in CM and EM if CD4+, and in EMRA if CD8+.

The sequenced sample was PBMCs or a T cell subset sorted from them (not recorded which). This clonotype was obtained from an adult woman who had mild COVID-19 (a few samples of this study predate the infection). Cell type and time point are not known.

This chain's CDR3 is CASSPRDTNIGELFF. DNA for the CDR3: TGTGCCAGCTCACCACGGGATACTAACATCGGGGAGCTGTTTTTT. The rearrangement links TRBV18 to TRBJ2-2, with D uncertain. The V gene's germline CDR1 is KGHSH and CDR2 LQKENI. The CDR3 has 15 amino acids. The full variable domain, in which reference TRBV18 and TRBJ2-2 provide the parts outside the CDR3, is NAGVMQNPRHLVRRRGQEARLRCSPMKGHSHVYWYRQLPEEGLKFMVYLQKENIIDESGMPKERFSAEFPKEGPSILRIQQVVRGDSAAYFCASSPRDTNIGELFFGEGSRLTVL.